This T cell receptor (beta chain) comes out of a study of cytomegalovirus exposure and HLA in healthy donors. Findings of the study overall: According to a later analysis, most TCR beta chains associated with CMV appeared HLA-restricted. Later, TCR association rates were found to vary by HLA locus, highest for DRB1 and lowest for HLA-C. In vitro checks showed that three CMV-associated chains really do target CMV antigens.

A word on this clone: What it binds is not known.

The PCR used 60 Vbeta and 13 Jbeta primers. Sequencing was performed with immunoSEQ multiplex PCR; in TCRdb, only in-frame clones are kept and a portion is missing. The sample shows about 130,000 clones, around 80% of them seen only once. The sample taken for sequencing was PBMCs. This sequence originates from a man under 40 in good health and CMV-seronegative.

CDR3 in amino acids: CASSPSAGPDTQYF. DNA for the CDR3: TGCGCCAGCAGCCCCTCGGCGGGACCAGATACGCAGTATTTT. The chain links TRBV5-1 to TRBJ2-3; TRBD2 might be the D (6 bases). The CDR3 is 14 amino acids. V lost 4 bases and J 4 bases, leaving 13 bases between the germline ends. Germline V gene sequence: CDR1 SGHRS, CDR2 YFSETQ.